The 21 T cell receptor beta chains listed next were all sequenced from one sample in a study of T cell responses to AZD1222 COVID-19 vaccine. Generated by immunoSEQ multiplex PCR, the TCRdb table keeps only in-frame clones and is missing some. The sample includes some 150,000 clones, 92% of them seen just once. The sequencing used peripheral blood, collected 28 days after the second AZD1222 dose. The origin of the receptors is an adult who received the AZD1222 COVID-19 vaccine.

The V and J genes are TRBV7-9 and TRBJ1-1; 8 bases agree with TRBD1. CDR1 and CDR2 (germline): SEHNR, FQNEAQ (reference sequence). The CDR3 loop spans 14 amino acids. V was clipped by 5 bases and J by 5 bases; unmatched bases: 7. In nucleotides, the CDR3 is TGTGCCAGCAGCGTTGACAGGGGTTGGACTGAAGCTTTCTTT. This codes for CASSVDRGWTEAFF.

The chain couples TRBV5-5 to TRBJ1-4, with D hard to call. The germline CDR1 and CDR2 sequences are SGHKS and YYEKEE (reference sequence). Between the trimmed V and J ends, which lost 1 base and 5 bases, there was a span of 6 bases. CDR3 length: 13 amino acids. The CDR3 nucleotides are TGTGCCAGCAGCTTGTTGACCAATGAAAAACTGTTTTTT. This gives the protein CASSLLTNEKLFF.

The gene calls are TRBV6-5 and TRBJ1-5, with D possibly being TRBD1 (5 bases). The CDR3 has 15 residues. CDR1 and CDR2 from the germline V gene are MNHEY and SVGAGI. Trimming took 6 bases from V and 3 from J, leaving 15 bases between them. DNA of the CDR3: TGTGCCAGCAGGCACGAAGGGGCGCCCAATCAGCCCCAGCATTTT. Protein: CASRHEGAPNQPQHF.

This chain uses TRBV5-4 with TRBJ2-2; 10 nucleotides agree with TRBD2. Germline V lookup: CDR1 SGHNT, CDR2 YYREEE (reference sequence). The CDR3 is 15 amino acids. V lost 2 bases to trimming and J lost 11 bases; unmatched junction nucleotides: 9. Here the CDR3 reads CASSFRTSGSTELFF. The CDR3 coding sequence is TGTGCCAGCAGCTTTCGGACTAGCGGTTCTACCGAGCTGTTTTTT.

The chain recombines TRBV18 with TRBJ1-2; tentative D call: TRBD1 (5 bases). Germline CDR1 reads KGHSH; CDR2 reads LQKENI. The CDR3 length is 13 residues. Trimming left V 4 bases short and J 4 bases short, with 10 bases between. CDR3 in amino acids: CASSRQDSYGYTF. In nucleotides, the CDR3 is TGTGCCAGCTCACGCCAAGACAGCTATGGCTACACCTTC. Based on the CDR3 plus reference TRBV18 and TRBJ1-2, the full variable domain is NAGVMQNPRHLVRRRGQEARLRCSPMKGHSHVYWYRQLPEEGLKFMVYLQKENIIDESGMPKERFSAEFPKEGPSILRIQQVVRGDSAAYFCASSRQDSYGYTFGSGTRLTVV.

The chain links TRBV3-1 (or the pseudogene TRBV3-2) to TRBJ1-2; no definite D call. V lost 5 bases to trimming and J lost 3 bases, with 13 bases between them. The CDR3 contains 14 residues. Germline-derived CDR1 and CDR2 are LGHDT and YNNKEL (reference sequence). The CDR3 DNA sequence: TGTGCCAGCAGCTCCCAAAGATCGCACTATGGCTACACCTTC. Its protein is CASSSQRSHYGYTF.

This clone was seen just once. The CDR3 DNA sequence: TGTGCCAGCAGCGTAGAAGGACAGAATTATGGCTACACCTTC. Residues: CASSVEGQNYGYTF. This chain links TRBV9 with TRBJ1-2; possible D gene TRBD1, 6 bases. The CDR3 is 14 amino acids. V lost 0 bases to trimming and J lost 5 bases, with 11 bases between them. In germline, CDR1 is SGDLS, CDR2 YYNGEE.

This clone appeared once. J is TRBJ1-1 and V is TRBV19; D not certain. V was pared by 6 bases and J by 10 bases, with 12 bases between. The CDR3 has 11 amino acids. CDR1 is LNHDA and CDR2 is SQIVND in the germline V gene (reference sequence). The DNA for the CDR3 is TGTGCCAGTAGAGTAGCTGCGCGAGCTTTCTTT. Translated: CASRVAARAFF.

The chain uses TRBV5-1 and TRBJ2-5; D gene ambiguous. CDR1 is SGHRS and CDR2 is YFSETQ in the germline V gene. The CDR3 loop spans 14 amino acids. Trimming stripped 4 bases from V and 5 bases from J, with 15 bases between. In DNA form, the CDR3 reads TGCGCCAGCAGCCAAGGCCTCACCGCGGAGACCCAGTACTTC. Its protein is CASSQGLTAETQYF. Full variable domain (outside the CDR3, taken from reference TRBV5-1 and TRBJ2-5): KAGVTQTPRYLIKTRGQQVTLSCSPISGHRSVSWYQQTPGQGLQFLFEYFSETQRNKGNFPGRFSGRQFSNSRSEMNVSTLELGDSALYLCASSQGLTAETQYFGPGTRLLVL.

The CDR3, as DNA: TGTGCCAGCAGCCCGCTGGCCAGCGGGATTTACAATGAGCAGTTCTTC. This sequence encodes CASSPLASGIYNEQFF. The V gene is TRBV7-9, the J gene TRBJ2-1; 7 bases align to TRBD2. CDR3 length: 16 amino acids. Germline-derived CDR1 and CDR2 are SEHNR and FQNEAQ (reference sequence). Trimming at V came to 5 bases and at J to 4 bases, leaving 11 bases not matched to a gene.

The chain recombines TRBV7-3 with TRBJ2-3; D is ambiguous. V was shortened by 1 base and J by 2 bases, with 7 bases between the two germline ends. This CDR3 comprises 14 residues. Germline V gene sequence: CDR1 SGHTA, CDR2 FQGTGA. CDR3 nucleotides: TGTGCCAGCAGCTTAAGGGCAGACACAGATACGCAGTATTTT. Amino acids: CASSLRADTDTQYF.

The chain joins TRBV11-2 to TRBJ1-1, with D uncertain. Germline V lookup: CDR1 SGHAT, CDR2 FQNNGV. The CDR3 covers 12 residues. V was pared by 1 base and J by 11 bases, with 11 bases between. The CDR3 region has the DNA TGTGCCAGCAGCTTAGTCCGGGCCGGGGCTTTCTTT. Protein product: CASSLVRAGAFF.

The rearrangement joins TRBV3-1 (or the pseudogene TRBV3-2) to TRBJ1-1; D is possibly TRBD1 (5 bases). The CDR3 extends over 13 amino acids. The germline CDR1 and CDR2 sequences are LGHDT and YNNKEL (reference sequence). V was shortened by 4 bases and J by 6 bases, with 12 bases between the two germline ends. In nucleotides, the CDR3 is TGTGCCAGCAGCCCGTCCGGGACGGCTGAAGCTTTCTTT. It codes for CASSPSGTAEAFF.

V is TRBV28 and J is TRBJ1-2; TRBD1 matches at 8 bases. V shed 5 bases, J shed 2 bases, and the junction held 13 bases outside the gene matches. The CDR3 has 17 residues. Germline values: CDR1 MDHEN, CDR2 SYDVKM. CDR3 sequence reads: CASSRQGTGPLNYGYTF. The CDR3 DNA reads as TGTGCCAGCAGTAGACAGGGGACGGGTCCCCTAAACTATGGCTACACCTTC.

The chain uses TRBV6-5 and TRBJ1-4; D is possibly TRBD1 (6 bases). Germline V gene data show CDR1 as MNHEY and CDR2 as SVGAGI. The CDR3 spans 14 residues. Deletions cut 6 bases from V and 8 bases from J, with 16 bases between. CDR3 loop: CASRAGGQGEKLFF. The DNA of the CDR3 is TGTGCCAGCAGGGCCGGGGGCCAAGGGGAAAAACTGTTTTTT.

The chain carries TRBV2 and TRBJ1-2; D call uncertain. The CDR3 length is 13 residues. Germline V gene sequence: CDR1 SNHLY, CDR2 FYNNEI. The V end lost 7 bases, the J end lost 5 bases, and 14 bases lay between the germline ends. In DNA form, the CDR3 reads TGTGCCAGCACCTACCGCCAATCATATGGCTACACCTTC. It yields the protein CASTYRQSYGYTF. The full variable domain, rest sourced from reference TRBV2 and TRBJ1-2, is EPEVTQTPSHQVTQMGQEVILRCVPISNHLYFYWYRQILGQKVEFLVSFYNNEISEKSEIFDDQFSVERPDGSNFTLKIRSTKLEDSAMYFCASTYRQSYGYTFGSGTRLTVV.

This chain links TRBV28 with TRBJ2-7, with TRBD2 matching 7 bases. The ends lost 3 bases at V and 6 bases at J; junction bases unmatched: 14. This CDR3 is built from 16 residues. The V gene's germline CDR1 is MDHEN and CDR2 SYDVKM. Written as DNA, the CDR3 is TGTGCCAGCAGTTTGGTGTGGGGGAGCGGGGAGATCGAGCAGTACTTC. Translated, it gives CASSLVWGSGEIEQYF.

The chain carries TRBV4-1 and TRBJ1-2; weak D call: TRBD1 (6 bases). This CDR3 has 14 amino acids. Germline V CDR1 and CDR2: MGHRA, YSYEKL. Deletions cut 4 bases from V and 2 bases from J, with 11 bases between. CDR3: CASSRPDRNYGYTF. In DNA form, the CDR3 reads TGCGCCAGCAGCCGCCCTGACAGGAACTATGGCTACACCTTC.

This clone appeared a single time. J is TRBJ1-5 and V is TRBV27, with 10 positions matching TRBD1. The CDR3 loop spans 14 amino acids. The ends lost 4 bases at V and 4 bases at J; junction bases unmatched: 1. Germline V lookup: CDR1 MNHEY, CDR2 SMNVEV (reference sequence). Here the CDR3 reads CASSSGQGNQPQHF. CDR3 DNA sequence: TGTGCCAGCAGTTCGGGACAGGGGAATCAGCCCCAGCATTTT.

The chain recombines TRBV15 with TRBJ2-7, with 11 bases matching TRBD1. V dropped 0 bases and J dropped 4; count of bases not matched to a gene: 8. The CDR3 is 17 amino acids. Germline V CDR1 and CDR2: LNHNV, YYDKDF (reference sequence). DNA for the CDR3: TGTGCCACCAGCAGAGATCCCCCGGGACAGGGGGTATACGAGCAGTACTTC. Translating it yields CATSRDPPGQGVYEQYF.

This chain joins TRBV7-3 and TRBJ1-2; D gene uncertain. Trimming took off 3 bases at V and 4 bases at J, with 12 bases between the two ends. This CDR3 comprises 14 residues. From germline, CDR1 is SGHTA and CDR2 FQGTGA. The CDR3 nucleotides read TGTGCCAGCAGCTTTAACCCGTCTGGCTATGGCTACACCTTC. Protein product: CASSFNPSGYGYTF.